This T cell receptor beta chain came from a study of Ad26.COV2.S vaccination and SARS-CoV-2 variants. Study outcomes and limitations: CD8+ and CD4+ T cells specific for spike reportedly responded with substantial breadth after vaccination.

Stated treatment: 15 to 20 received Ad26.COV2.S at low or high dose, single or two shots; about 5 received placebo; per-sample allocation not given. Sampling occurred on day 63 after the first vaccine or placebo injection. Donor was an adult aged 18-55 years in Boston. J gave up 7 bases and V 6 bases, and 9 bases lay outside the gene matches. The CDR3 covers 16 residues. CDR1 is SNHLY, CDR2 FYNNEI, per germline. The assay was immunoSEQ multiplex PCR, and TCRdb's table has in-frame clones only and misses some. The sample lists over 300,000 clones; roughly four fifths were seen once. In regard to this clone: The antigen remains unidentified.

The receptor was derived from a person between 18 and 65 years old who received the Ad26.COV2.S COVID-19 vaccine or a placebo. The chain uses TRBV2 and TRBJ2-2, with TRBD2 identical over 12 bases. Sequenced here: peripheral blood, sampled in a trial of Ad26.COV2.S vaccine versus placebo. The CDR3 protein is CASSARLAGVGGELFF. DNA of the CDR3: TGTGCCAGCAGCGCCCGACTAGCGGGAGTGGGCGGGGAGCTGTTTTTT.